The clone carrying this T cell receptor (beta chain) came up a few times. Germline CDR1 SGHVS, CDR2 FNYEAQ. Trimming shortened V by 1 base and J by 8 bases, and 9 bases separated the two germline ends. The CDR3 consists of 13 residues. TCRdb analysed the 5' RACE reads with MiXCR anew, one entry per CDR3 protein. The data contain 45,000 to 55,000 distinct CDR3 sequences, around 24% of them singletons. This chain joins TRBV7-6 and TRBJ2-1; D call uncertain. The source is a female donor with breast cancer. The sequenced sample consisted of tumor-infiltrating naive CD4+ T cells sorted from the breast tumor. The subset was: naive CD4+ T cells, CD4+CD45RA+CD25-. Written as DNA, the CDR3 is TGTGCCAGCAGCTTAGTTAAGGACGATGAGCAGTTCTTC. Amino acids: CASSLVKDDEQFF. Looking up the rest from reference TRBV7-6 and TRBJ2-1 gives the full variable domain: GAGVSQSPRYKVTKRGQDVALRCDPISGHVSLYWYRQALGQGPEFLTYFNYEAQQDKSGLPNDRFSAERPEGSISTLTIQRTEQRDSAMYRCASSLVKDDEQFFGPGTRLTVL.